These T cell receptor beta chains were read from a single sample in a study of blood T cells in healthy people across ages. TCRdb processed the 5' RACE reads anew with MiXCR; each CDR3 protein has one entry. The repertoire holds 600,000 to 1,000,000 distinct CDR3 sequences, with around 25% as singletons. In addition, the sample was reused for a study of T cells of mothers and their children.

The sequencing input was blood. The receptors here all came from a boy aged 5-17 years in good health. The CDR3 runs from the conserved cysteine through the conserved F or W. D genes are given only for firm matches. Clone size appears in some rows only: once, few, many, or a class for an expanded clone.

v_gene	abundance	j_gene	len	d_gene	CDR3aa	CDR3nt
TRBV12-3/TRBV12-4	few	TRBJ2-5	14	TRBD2	CASSPLAGVETQYF	TGTGCCAGCAGTCCACTAGCGGGAGTGGAGACCCAGTACTTC
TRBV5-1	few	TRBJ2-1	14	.	CASTGASSYNEQFF	TGCGCCAGCACCGGGGCTAGCTCCTACAATGAGCAGTTCTTC
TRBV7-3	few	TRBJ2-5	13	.	CASSFSGPETQYF	TGTGCCAGCAGCTTTTCCGGGCCGGAGACCCAGTACTTC
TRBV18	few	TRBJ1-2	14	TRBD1	CASSPNTGESGYTF	TGTGCCAGCTCACCGAATACAGGGGAATCTGGCTACACCTTC
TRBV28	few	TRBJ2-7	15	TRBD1	CASSFPRTGTYEQYF	TGTGCCAGCAGTTTCCCAAGGACAGGTACCTACGAGCAGTACTTC
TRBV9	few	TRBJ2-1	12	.	CASSPWGNEQLF	TGTGCCAGCAGCCCCTGGGGCAATGAGCAGCTCTTC
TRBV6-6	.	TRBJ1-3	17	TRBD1	CATYGDGTGYSGSTIYF	TGTGCCACATATGGGGATGGGACAGGTTACTCTGGAAGCACCATATATTTT
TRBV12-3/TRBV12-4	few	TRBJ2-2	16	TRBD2	CASSYQAGVRTGELFF	TGTGCCAGCAGCTACCAAGCGGGAGTTAGGACCGGGGAGCTGTTTTTT
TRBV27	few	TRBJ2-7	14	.	CASRTSKGDDEQYF	TGTGCCAGCAGAACATCGAAGGGTGACGACGAGCAGTACTTC
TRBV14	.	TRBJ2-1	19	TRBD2	CASSQDRASGSSLTNEQFF	TGTGCCAGCAGCCAAGATCGGGCTAGCGGGAGCTCATTGACCAATGAGCAGTTCTTC
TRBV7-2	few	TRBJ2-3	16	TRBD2	CASSATGTTSTDTQYF	TGTGCCAGCAGCGCAACCGGGACTACCAGCACAGATACGCAGTATTTT
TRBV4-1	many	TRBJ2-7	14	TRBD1	CASSQGTGRYEQYF	TGCGCCAGCAGCCAAGGGACAGGGAGATACGAGCAGTACTTC
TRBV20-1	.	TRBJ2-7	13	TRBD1	CSAYRGTPYEQYF	TGCAGTGCTTACAGGGGAACTCCCTACGAGCAGTACTTC
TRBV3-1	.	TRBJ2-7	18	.	CASSQELTGGPVWYEQYF	TGTGCCAGCAGCCAAGAGTTGACCGGGGGCCCAGTTTGGTACGAGCAGTACTTC
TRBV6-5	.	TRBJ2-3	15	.	CASSRTGLSGDTQYF	TGTGCCAGCAGCCGAACGGGACTTTCTGGAGATACGCAGTATTTT
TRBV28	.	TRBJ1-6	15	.	CASSLWGRATRALHF	TGTGCCAGCAGTTTATGGGGCCGCGCGACTCGGGCCCTCCACTTT
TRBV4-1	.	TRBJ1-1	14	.	CASTRDRTTAEAFF	TGCGCCAGCACGCGGGACCGGACCACCGCTGAAGCTTTCTTT
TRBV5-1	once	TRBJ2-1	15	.	CASSPEGFSYNEQFF	TGCGCCAGCAGCCCGGAGGGTTTTTCCTACAATGAGCAGTTCTTC
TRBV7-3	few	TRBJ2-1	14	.	CASSLIGPYNEQFF	TGTGCCAGCAGCTTAATTGGGCCTTACAATGAGCAGTTCTTC
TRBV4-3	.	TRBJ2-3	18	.	CASSQDAPTRGVTDTQYF	TGCGCCAGCAGCCAAGACGCCCCGACTAGGGGGGTCACAGATACGCAGTATTTT
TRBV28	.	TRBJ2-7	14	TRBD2	CASSYGGGPYEQYF	TGTGCCAGCAGTTATGGGGGAGGGCCCTACGAGCAGTACTTC
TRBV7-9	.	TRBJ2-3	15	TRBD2	CASSPFAGGADTQYF	TGTGCCAGCAGCCCATTCGCGGGAGGAGCAGATACGCAGTATTTT
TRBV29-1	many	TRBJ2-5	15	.	CSVVGLGYSGETQYF	TGCAGCGTTGTAGGCCTCGGCTATTCAGGAGAGACCCAGTACTTC
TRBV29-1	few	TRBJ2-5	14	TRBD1	CSVVRGTGEETQYF	TGCAGCGTTGTCCGGGGGACAGGGGAAGAGACCCAGTACTTC
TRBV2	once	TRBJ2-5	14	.	CASNIRGWEETQYF	TGTGCCAGCAACATAAGGGGATGGGAAGAGACCCAGTACTTC
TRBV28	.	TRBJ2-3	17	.	CASSWAGTYISTHTQYF	TGTGCCAGCAGTTGGGCCGGGACATATATTAGCACACATACGCAGTATTTT
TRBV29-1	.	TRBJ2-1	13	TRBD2	CSGSGGPPEEQFF	TGCAGCGGTAGCGGGGGGCCCCCCGAGGAGCAGTTCTTC
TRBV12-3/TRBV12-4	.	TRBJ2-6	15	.	CASSDRYSGANVLTF	TGTGCCAGCTCGGACAGATACTCTGGGGCCAACGTCCTGACTTTC
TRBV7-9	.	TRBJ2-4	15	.	CASSPGDRVGNIQYF	TGTGCCAGCAGCCCGGGGGACAGAGTAGGAAACATTCAGTACTTC
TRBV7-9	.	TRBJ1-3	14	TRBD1	CASSRQGSVGRIYF	TGTGCCAGCAGCCGACAGGGGAGCGTTGGTCGCATATATTTT
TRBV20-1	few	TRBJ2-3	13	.	CSARSPALDTQYF	TGCAGTGCTAGGTCTCCGGCCCTAGATACGCAGTATTTT
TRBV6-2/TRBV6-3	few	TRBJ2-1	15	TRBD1	CASSPGTGGLGEQFF	TGTGCCAGCAGCCCCGGGACAGGGGGACTGGGTGAGCAGTTCTTC
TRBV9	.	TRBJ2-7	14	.	CASSVASIDYEQYF	TGTGCCAGCAGCGTAGCTTCGATAGACTACGAGCAGTACTTC
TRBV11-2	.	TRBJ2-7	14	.	CASSLQEKSYEQYF	TGTGCCAGCAGCTTACAGGAGAAGTCCTACGAGCAGTACTTC
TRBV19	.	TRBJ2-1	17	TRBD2	CASSSYRGLAVHNEQFF	TGTGCCAGTAGCTCCTACCGCGGACTAGCGGTACACAATGAGCAGTTCTTC
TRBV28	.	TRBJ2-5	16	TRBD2	CASSFRRAGGSETQYF	TGTGCCAGCAGTTTCCGCCGTGCGGGAGGATCGGAGACCCAGTACTTC
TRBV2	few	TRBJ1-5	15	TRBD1	CASADWTGVNQPQHF	TGTGCCAGCGCCGATTGGACAGGGGTTAATCAGCCCCAGCATTTT
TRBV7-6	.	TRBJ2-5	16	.	CASSLGVSGARETQYF	TGTGCCAGCAGCTTAGGCGTCTCAGGCGCCCGGGAAACCCAGTACTTC
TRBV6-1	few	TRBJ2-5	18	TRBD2	CASSERSLGLAEQETQYF	TGTGCCAGCAGTGAAAGGTCACTTGGACTAGCAGAACAAGAGACCCAGTACTTC
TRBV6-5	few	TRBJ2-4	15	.	CASSYKSGWGNIQYF	TGTGCCAGCAGTTACAAGTCGGGTTGGGGAAACATTCAGTACTTC
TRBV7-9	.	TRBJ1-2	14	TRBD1	CASSSPDREDGYTF	TGTGCCAGCAGCTCCCCGGACAGGGAAGATGGCTACACCTTC
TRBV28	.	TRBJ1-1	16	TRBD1	CASRPTGTPSNTEAFF	TGTGCCAGCAGGCCGACAGGGACCCCTTCGAACACTGAAGCTTTCTTT
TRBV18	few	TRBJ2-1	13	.	CASSSGGELEQFF	TGTGCCAGCTCCTCCGGCGGGGAACTTGAGCAGTTCTTC
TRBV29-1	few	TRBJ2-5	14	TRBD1	CSVLGTGGSETQYF	TGCAGCGTCCTCGGGACAGGGGGTTCAGAGACCCAGTACTTC
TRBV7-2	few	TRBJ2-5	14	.	CASSLSRGWETQYF	TGTGCCAGCAGCTTAAGTCGTGGTTGGGAGACCCAGTACTTC
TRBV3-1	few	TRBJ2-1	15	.	CASSQLRGPYNEQFF	TGTGCCAGCAGCCAACTGCGGGGGCCCTACAATGAGCAGTTCTTC
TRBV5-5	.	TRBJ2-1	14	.	CASTREQGYNEQFF	TGTGCCAGCACCAGAGAACAGGGATACAATGAGCAGTTCTTC
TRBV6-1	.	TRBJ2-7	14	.	CASSVVEKPYEQYF	TGTGCCAGCAGTGTAGTCGAGAAACCCTACGAGCAGTACTTC
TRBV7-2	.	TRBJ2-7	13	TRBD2	CASSIGLAGEQYF	TGTGCCAGCAGCATCGGACTAGCCGGTGAGCAGTACTTC
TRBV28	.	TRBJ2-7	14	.	CASSLGQGSHEQYF	TGTGCCAGCAGTTTAGGGCAGGGAAGCCACGAGCAGTACTTC
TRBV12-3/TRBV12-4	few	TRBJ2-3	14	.	CASSFRHPTDTQYF	TGTGCCAGCAGTTTCAGGCACCCCACAGATACGCAGTATTTT
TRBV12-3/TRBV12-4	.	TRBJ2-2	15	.	CASSLNLWVSGELFF	TGTGCCAGCAGTTTAAATCTCTGGGTTTCGGGGGAGCTGTTTTTT
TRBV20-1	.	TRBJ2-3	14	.	CSALSGDGSDTQYF	TGCAGTGCTCTTTCAGGGGATGGCTCAGATACGCAGTATTTT
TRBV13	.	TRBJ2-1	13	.	CASKDRNNNEQFF	TGTGCCAGTAAGGACCGTAATAACAATGAGCAGTTCTTC
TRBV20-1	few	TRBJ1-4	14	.	CSAPDSERDEKLFF	TGCAGTGCTCCGGACAGCGAACGGGATGAAAAACTGTTTTTT